What follows are 13 T cell receptor beta chains derived from one specimen sequenced in a study of blood T cell repertoires in COVID-19. This table comes from immunoSEQ multiplex PCR, and its TCRdb copy is limited to in-frame clones, with some not included. This table holds tens of thousands of clones, approximately 86% found once. The material sequenced was peripheral blood. These receptors were taken from a man aged 45-60 years with acute or convalescent COVID-19.

The V call is TRBV18, the J call TRBJ1-5, with a tentative D call TRBD1 (5 bases). V lost 2 bases to trimming and J lost 9 bases, with 17 bases between them. Germline V gene lookup returns CDR1 KGHSH and CDR2 LQKENI. The CDR3 extends over 15 amino acids. CDR3 sequence: CASSPGRGNLGPQHF. CDR3 nucleotides: TGTGCCAGCTCACCAGGGCGGGGGAACCTGGGGCCCCAGCATTTT.

This chain uses TRBV9 with TRBJ1-6, with 7 bases identical to TRBD1. The germline V gene has CDR1 SGDLS and CDR2 YYNGEE. The CDR3 spans 16 residues. V shed 0 bases and J 3 bases; nucleotides not matched to a gene: 3. The CDR3 sequence: CASSVGRTGYNSPLHF. The CDR3 bases are TGTGCCAGCAGCGTAGGGAGGACAGGCTATAATTCACCCCTCCACTTT.

This chain links TRBV24-1 with TRBJ2-2; a possible D gene is TRBD2 (5 bases). Germline loops: CDR1 KGHDR, CDR2 SFDVKD. CDR3 length: 16 amino acids. V dropped 0 bases and J dropped 2 bases, with 9 bases sitting between them. Here the CDR3 reads CATSDLGRANTGELFF. Here the CDR3 DNA reads TGTGCCACCAGTGATTTGGGGAGAGCCAACACCGGGGAGCTGTTTTTT.

This clone was found a few times. J is TRBJ1-1 and V is TRBV11-3, with a tentative D call TRBD1 (6 bases). The germline gives CDR1 SGHNT, CDR2 YENEEA. V lost 5 bases and J 0 bases, leaving 16 bases between the germline ends. The CDR3 is made up of 16 amino acids. The CDR3 DNA reads as TGTGCCAGCAGCGGGGGGGATACAGGGATGAACACTGAAGCTTTCTTT. Residues: CASSGGDTGMNTEAFF.

This clone was counted a few times. This sequence joins TRBV9 and TRBJ2-5; TRBD2 might be the D (7 bases). The V and J ends lost 1 base and 5 bases respectively, with 18 bases between them. The CDR3 has 16 residues. CDR1 is SGDLS and CDR2 is YYNGEE in the germline V gene. The CDR3 protein is CASSVSNGGLGETQYF. In DNA form, the CDR3 reads TGTGCCAGCAGCGTATCAAACGGGGGGCTTGGCGAGACCCAGTACTTC.

The rearrangement uses TRBV11-3 and TRBJ2-1, with D hard to call. The CDR3 sequence is 13 residues long. The V and J ends lost 5 bases and 7 bases respectively, with 12 bases between them. Looked up from germline, CDR1 is SGHNT and CDR2 is YENEEA. Here the CDR3 reads CASSQVAPNEQFF. The DNA of the CDR3 is TGTGCCAGCAGCCAGGTGGCCCCTAATGAGCAGTTCTTC.

The gene calls are TRBV10-1 and TRBJ1-2, with TRBD1 matching 7 bases. CDR1 is WNHNN, CDR2 SYGVQD, per germline (reference sequence). CDR3 length: 13 amino acids. V lost 5 bases to trimming and J lost 7 bases; unmatched junction nucleotides: 7. CDR3 in DNA: TGCGCCAGCAGTCCCGACAGGGCCGGTGGCTACACCTTC. It translates to CASSPDRAGGYTF.

This CDR3 is CASSAAELAGSTDTQYF. The CDR3 DNA sequence: TGTGCCAGCAGCGCCGCCGAACTAGCGGGTAGCACAGATACGCAGTATTTT. The rearrangement links TRBV9 to TRBJ2-3; 9 nucleotides agree with TRBD2. Losses at the gene ends were 3 bases for V and 0 bases for J; bases not matched to a gene: 8. CDR3 length equals 17 residues. Germline CDR1 reads SGDLS; CDR2 reads YYNGEE.

The chain links TRBV7-5 to TRBJ2-1; the table calls TRBD2, which could not be checked here. TRBV7-5 is a pseudogene segment. The CDR3 sequence is 18 residues long. The CDR3 protein is CARSLARRTRRLQYEQFF. The CDR3 DNA sequence: TGTGCCAGAAGCTTAGCCCGCCGGACTAGGAGGTTACAATATGAGCAGTTCTTC.

The chain carries TRBV14 and TRBJ2-2; 13 bases map to TRBD2. The CDR3 extends over 15 amino acids. The J segment lost 6 bases and the V segment lost 6 bases, leaving 4 bases of the junction unmatched. The V gene's germline CDR1 is SGHDN and CDR2 FVKESK. CDR3 amino acids: CASRRTSGSPGELFF. The CDR3 region has the DNA TGTGCCAGCAGACGGACTAGCGGGAGTCCCGGGGAGCTGTTTTTT.

This chain uses TRBV27 with TRBJ2-1, with 8 bases matching TRBD1. Germline CDR1 reads MNHEY; CDR2 reads SMNVEV (reference sequence). The CDR3 is 15 residues long. With V trimmed by 4 bases and J by 7 bases, 9 bases remained unmatched. In nucleotides, the CDR3 is TGTGCCAGCAGTTCGAGCAGGGGGCTTCATAATGAGCAGTTCTTC. This gives the protein CASSSSRGLHNEQFF.

The chain recombines TRBV4-2 with TRBJ2-1; D is possibly TRBD2 (5 bases). Germline V gene data show CDR1 as LGHNA and CDR2 as YNFKEQ. The V end was cut by 4 bases, the J end by 4 bases, with 14 bases between. The CDR3 sequence is 15 residues long. CDR3 protein: CASSLHPLEYNEQFF. DNA of the CDR3: TGTGCCAGCAGCCTCCACCCACTAGAATACAATGAGCAGTTCTTC.

V usage is TRBV4-1 and J usage is TRBJ2-1, with a tentative D call TRBD1 (5 bases). The length of the CDR3 is 15 residues. V shed 1 base and J shed 2 bases, with 9 bases lying between them. Germline assignment: CDR1 MGHRA and CDR2 YSYEKL. The CDR3 loop is CASSQGQGPYNEQFF. DNA for the CDR3: TGCGCCAGCAGCCAAGGGCAGGGCCCCTACAATGAGCAGTTCTTC.